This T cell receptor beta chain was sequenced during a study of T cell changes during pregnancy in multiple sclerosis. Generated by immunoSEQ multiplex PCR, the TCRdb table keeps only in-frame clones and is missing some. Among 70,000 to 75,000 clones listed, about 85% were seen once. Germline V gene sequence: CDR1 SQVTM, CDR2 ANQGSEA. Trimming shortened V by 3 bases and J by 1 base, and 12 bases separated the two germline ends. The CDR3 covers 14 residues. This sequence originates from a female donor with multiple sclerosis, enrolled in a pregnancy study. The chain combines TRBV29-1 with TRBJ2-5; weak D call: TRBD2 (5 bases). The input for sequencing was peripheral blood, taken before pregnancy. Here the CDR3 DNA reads TGCAGCGTTGAGTTGCGGGCGATCCAAGAGACCCAGTACTTC. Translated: CSVELRAIQETQYF.